A single sample gave rise to the 7 T cell receptor beta chains below, sequenced in a study of blood T cell repertoires in COVID-19. The table came from immunoSEQ multiplex PCR; TCRdb's copy has only in-frame clones and leaves some out. The table shows about 95,000 clones, with roughly nine tenths occurring only once. Sequenced input: peripheral blood. The source of these receptors is a woman in her 70s with acute or convalescent COVID-19.

This sequence joins TRBV6-5 and TRBJ2-7; TRBD2 might be the D (5 bases). The ends were cut back, 6 bases at V and 0 bases at J, with 15 bases in the middle. The germline CDR1 and CDR2 sequences are MNHEY and SVGAGI. The CDR3 runs 15 residues. CDR3 nucleotide sequence: TGTGCCAGCAGCGGGGAAGGACGGCGCTCCTACGAGCAGTACGTC. As protein: CASSGEGRRSYEQYV.

This clone was seen just once. This chain joins TRBV27 and TRBJ2-3; D is possibly TRBD1 (5 bases). CDR1 is MNHEY and CDR2 is SMNVEV in the germline V gene (reference sequence). This CDR3 region has 15 residues. V lost 5 bases to trimming and J lost 2 bases, with 14 bases between them. The DNA for the CDR3 is TGTGCCAGCAGTATGACAGTAGTAATCACAGATACGCAGTATTTT. It encodes CASSMTVVITDTQYF.

The V gene is TRBV5-1, the J gene TRBJ2-5, with 8 bases that match TRBD2. V lost 0 bases, J lost 6 bases, and 10 bases stayed unmatched. This CDR3 comprises 16 residues. The germline gives CDR1 SGHRS, CDR2 YFSETQ. The CDR3 region is CASSLVGGTRRKTQYF. CDR3 coding DNA: TGCGCCAGCAGCTTGGTAGGTGGGACTAGAAGGAAGACCCAGTACTTC.

The gene calls are TRBV6-5 and TRBJ1-2; the match to TRBD1 covers 7 bases. The CDR3 consists of 13 residues. Unmatched junction bases numbered 8, after V lost 6 bases and J lost 7 bases. The V gene's germline CDR1 is MNHEY and CDR2 SVGAGI. The CDR3, as DNA: TGTGCCAGCAGGACCACAGGGGCCATTGGCTACACCTTC. Its translation: CASRTTGAIGYTF.

This clone was observed once. This chain uses TRBV12-3 or TRBV12-4 with TRBJ2-5; D is undetermined. V was pared by 6 bases and J by 5 bases, with 7 bases between. This CDR3 comprises 11 residues. CDR3 residues: CASRSRETQYF. The CDR3 nucleotides read TGTGCCAGCAGGTCCCGGGAGACCCAGTACTTC.

This chain uses TRBV6-1 with TRBJ1-1; TRBD1 matches at 8 bases. The germline V gene has CDR1 MNHNS and CDR2 SASEGT. The V and J ends lost 1 base and 1 base, in that order; junction bases with no gene match: 2. This CDR3 contains 15 residues. The CDR3 spells CASSEGGTGNTEAFF. The CDR3 bases are TGTGCCAGCAGTGAAGGTGGGACAGGGAACACTGAAGCTTTCTTT.

Regarding this clone: This same CDR3 is encoded by further DNA sequences in the sample. The chain couples TRBV18 to TRBJ1-1; D possibly corresponds to TRBD1 (6 bases). CDR3 length: 13 residues. CDR1 and CDR2 from the germline V gene are KGHSH and LQKENI. V lost 6 bases to trimming and J lost 1 base, with 9 bases between them. The chain's CDR3 is CASSLGQNTEAFF. The CDR3 region has the DNA TGTGCCAGCTCCCTGGGACAGAACACTGAAGCTTTCTTT.